The 18 T cell receptor beta chains given below trace back to one sample, sequenced in a study of control samples from healthy donors and cancer patients. Profiling relied on immunoSEQ multiplex PCR, and the TCRdb table lists in-frame clones only, not all of them. The sample carries about 53,000 clones, around 90% recorded once. The sample comprised PBMCs. The receptors here all came from a man between 60 and 75 years old with head and neck cancer.

The chain recombines TRBV5-4 with TRBJ2-7; 8 bases align to TRBD2. The CDR3 runs to 16 residues. Germline trimming cut 7 bases from V and 6 bases from J; bases unmatched to any gene: 18. Germline lookup yields CDR1 SGHNT and CDR2 YYREEE (reference sequence). The CDR3 nucleotides are TGTGCCAGCGGCCCTGGGGGGACTAGACAGACATCCGAGCAGTACTTC. Amino acid sequence: CASGPGGTRQTSEQYF. Using reference TRBV5-4 and TRBJ2-7 for the parts outside the CDR3, the full variable domain is ETGVTQSPTHLIKTRGQQVTLRCSSQSGHNTVSWYQQALGQGPQFIFQYYREEENGRGNFPPRFSGLQFPNYSSELNVNALELDDSALYLCASGPGGTRQTSEQYFGPGTRLTVT.

In this sample, this clone turned up a few times. The rearrangement uses TRBV9 and TRBJ2-3; a possible D gene is TRBD2 (5 bases). Germline CDR1 SGDLS, CDR2 YYNGEE. This CDR3 has 14 amino acids. V lost 0 bases and J 2 bases, leaving 7 bases between the germline ends. The CDR3 reads CASSVAGYTDTQYF. CDR3 in DNA: TGTGCCAGCAGCGTAGCGGGGTACACAGATACGCAGTATTTT.

The chain is built from TRBV28 and TRBJ1-1; D is ambiguous. Trimming cost V 3 bases and J 6 bases, with 20 bases left between them. The CDR3 sequence is 16 residues long. Germline loops: CDR1 MDHEN, CDR2 SYDVKM. The CDR3 sequence: CASSFMGSNRFAEAFF. In DNA, the CDR3 is TGTGCCAGCAGTTTCATGGGGAGTAACCGTTTCGCTGAAGCTTTCTTT. Filled out from reference TRBV28 and TRBJ1-1, the complete variable domain reads DVKVTQSSRYLVKRTGEKVFLECVQDMDHENMFWYRQDPGLGLRLIYFSYDVKMKEKGDIPEGYSVSREKKERFSLILESASTNQTSMYLCASSFMGSNRFAEAFFGQGTRLTVV.

J is TRBJ1-2 and V is TRBV28; D may be TRBD1 (5 bases). V was pared by 6 bases and J by 6 bases, with 20 bases between. This CDR3 region has 15 residues. CDR1 MDHEN and CDR2 SYDVKM come from the germline V gene. The CDR3 DNA reads TGTGCCAGCAGATCCCCCCAGGGATATTTGAATGGCTACACCTTC. Its translation: CASRSPQGYLNGYTF.

The V gene is TRBV3-1 (or the pseudogene TRBV3-2), the J gene TRBJ2-7; D remains unclear. The CDR3 extends over 13 amino acids. V was cut by 5 bases and J by 2 bases, with 10 bases left in between. CDR1 is LGHDT and CDR2 is YNNKEL in the germline V gene (reference sequence). The CDR3 bases are TGTGCCAGCAGCTTGGGGAACCCCTACGAGCAGTACTTC. It translates to CASSLGNPYEQYF.

The chain joins TRBV5-1 to TRBJ1-2; D may be TRBD1 (5 bases). Germline CDR1 reads SGHRS; CDR2 reads YFSETQ. This CDR3 is built from 16 residues. Between the trimmed V and J ends, which lost 0 bases and 2 bases, there was a span of 14 bases. The CDR3 region is CASSLVAGGINYGYTF. CDR3 sequence (DNA): TGCGCCAGCAGCTTGGTTGCGGGGGGGATAAACTATGGCTACACCTTC.

The rearrangement links TRBV28 to TRBJ2-3; tentatively, D is TRBD1 or TRBD2 (5 bases each). There are 18 residues in the CDR3. CDR1 and CDR2 (germline): MDHEN, SYDVKM. The ends were cut back, 2 bases at V and 4 bases at J, with 22 bases in the middle. CDR3 in DNA: TGTGCCAGCAGTTTAGGGGGTGGCGGGCCTTTGATCTCAGATACGCAGTATTTT. Encoded protein: CASSLGGGGPLISDTQYF.

V and J are TRBV7-2 and TRBJ1-1; TRBD1 agrees at 7 bases. The trim removed 3 bases at V and 0 bases at J, leaving 1 base unmatched. Germline assignment: CDR1 SGHTA and CDR2 FQGNSA. The CDR3 totals 14 residues. This CDR3 reads CASSFGQVNTEAFF. In DNA form, the CDR3 reads TGTGCCAGCAGCTTCGGACAGGTGAACACTGAAGCTTTCTTT. The full variable domain, in which reference TRBV7-2 and TRBJ1-1 provide the parts outside the CDR3, is GAGVSQSPSNKVTEKGKDVELRCDPISGHTALYWYRQSLGQGLEFLIYFQGNSAPDKSGLPSDRFSAERTGGSVSTLTIQRTQQEDSAVYLCASSFGQVNTEAFFGQGTRLTVV.

The CDR3 sequence is CASSNDRGPYEQYF. CDR3 nucleotide sequence: TGTGCCAGCTCAAATGACAGGGGTCCCTACGAGCAGTACTTC. The gene calls are TRBV18 and TRBJ2-7, with 8 positions matching TRBD1. This CDR3 is built from 14 residues. The V and J ends lost 5 bases and 2 bases, in that order; junction bases with no gene match: 5. Germline values: CDR1 KGHSH, CDR2 LQKENI.

The chain couples TRBV25-1 to TRBJ2-1; D gene unclear. The CDR3 consists of 16 residues. V lost 1 base and J 6 bases, leaving 16 bases between the germline ends. Germline V gives CDR1 MGHDK, CDR2 SYGVNS. CDR3 loop: CASSESRPESINEQFF. The CDR3 region has the DNA TGTGCCAGCAGTGAATCTCGGCCGGAATCGATCAATGAGCAGTTCTTC.

The V and J genes are TRBV7-8 and TRBJ2-2, with 10 bases identical to TRBD2. Germline V gene sequence: CDR1 SGHVS, CDR2 FQNEAQ. Losses at the gene ends were 3 bases for V and 5 bases for J; bases not matched to a gene: 6. The CDR3 sequence is 16 residues long. Here the CDR3 DNA reads TGTGCCAGCAGCTTTTTAGCGGGAGGAGGTACCGGGGAGCTGTTTTTT. It encodes CASSFLAGGGTGELFF.

The chain recombines TRBV6-2 or TRBV6-3 with TRBJ2-4; possible D gene TRBD2, 6 bases. This CDR3 has 14 amino acids. Between the trimmed V and J ends, which lost 0 bases and 9 bases, there was a span of 12 bases. Germline V CDR1 and CDR2: MNHEY, SVGEGT. CDR3 in amino acids: CASSYSGGTGIQYF. CDR3 in DNA: TGTGCCAGCAGTTACTCCGGGGGAACAGGCATTCAGTACTTC.

The rearrangement uses TRBV19 and TRBJ1-4, with a tentative D call TRBD1 (5 bases). Trimming took off 8 bases at V and 5 bases at J, with 12 bases between the two ends. Germline CDR1 and CDR2: LNHDA and SQIVND (reference sequence). The CDR3 extends over 13 amino acids. This CDR3 is CASQLQGNEKLFF. The CDR3 DNA reads TGTGCCAGTCAACTCCAGGGAAATGAAAAACTGTTTTTT.

V is TRBV3-1 (or the pseudogene TRBV3-2) and J is TRBJ2-1; weak D call: TRBD2 (7 bases). Trimming left V 1 base short and J 7 bases short, with 17 bases between. The germline V gene encodes CDR1 LGHDT and CDR2 YNNKEL (reference sequence). This CDR3 has 16 amino acids. The CDR3 here is CASSQVFGGGINEQFF. The CDR3 DNA follows: TGTGCCAGCAGCCAAGTATTTGGGGGGGGCATTAATGAGCAGTTCTTC.

A remark on this clone: The same CDR3 can be traced to other DNA sequences in this sample. The rearrangement uses TRBV4-2 and TRBJ1-1; D remains ambiguous. Germline V gene data show CDR1 as LGHNA and CDR2 as YNFKEQ. V dropped 0 bases and J dropped 6 bases, with 14 bases sitting between them. The CDR3 has 15 amino acids. CDR3 coding DNA: TGTGCCAGCAGCCAAGATCTGAGGGTTTGGGCTGAAGCTTTCTTT. This gives the protein CASSQDLRVWAEAFF.

This chain joins TRBV15 and TRBJ2-7; TRBD1 or TRBD2 may be the D gene (7 bases each). Germline V gene data show CDR1 as LNHNV and CDR2 as YYDKDF (reference sequence). Deletions cut 0 bases from V and 5 bases from J, with 17 bases between. CDR3 size: 16 residues. CDR3 sequence (DNA): TGTGCCACCAGCAGAGATCTCGCCAGGGGGGGACACGAGCAGTACTTC. Encoded protein: CATSRDLARGGHEQYF.

V and J are TRBV28 and TRBJ2-2, with a weak D call TRBD1 (5 bases). The CDR3 totals 13 residues. The germline V and J ends were trimmed by 7 bases and 4 bases, with 10 bases remaining between them. Germline CDR1 MDHEN, CDR2 SYDVKM. The CDR3 coding sequence is TGTGCCAGCATGTTGCAGGGCACCGGGGAGCTGTTTTTT. Translated: CASMLQGTGELFF.

This clone was seen once. The rearrangement joins TRBV7-2 to TRBJ1-4, with D possibly matching TRBD1 (5 bases). The CDR3 is 15 residues long. The germline V gene encodes CDR1 SGHTA and CDR2 FQGNSA. The V gene lost 2 bases and the J gene lost 7 bases, with 14 bases spanning the gap. DNA of the CDR3: TGTGCCAGCAGCTTATTCCCCCAGGGTGCTGAAAAACTGTTTTTT. It codes for CASSLFPQGAEKLFF.